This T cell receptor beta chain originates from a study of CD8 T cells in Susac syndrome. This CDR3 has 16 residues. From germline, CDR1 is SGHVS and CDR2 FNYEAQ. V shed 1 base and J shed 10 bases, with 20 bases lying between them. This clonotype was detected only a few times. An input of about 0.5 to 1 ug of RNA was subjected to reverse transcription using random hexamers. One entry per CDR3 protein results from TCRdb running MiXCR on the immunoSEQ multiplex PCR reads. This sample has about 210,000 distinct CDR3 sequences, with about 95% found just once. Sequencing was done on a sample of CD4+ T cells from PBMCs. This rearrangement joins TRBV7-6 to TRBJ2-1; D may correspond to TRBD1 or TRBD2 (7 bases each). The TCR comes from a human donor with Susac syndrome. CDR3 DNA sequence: TGTGCCAGCAGCTTAGGGGGAGGGGGCGTCCAAGCGGAGCAGTTCTTC. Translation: CASSLGGGGVQAEQFF.